These 14 T cell receptor beta chains originate from one sample sequenced in a study of cytomegalovirus exposure and HLA in healthy donors. In the PCR, 60 Vbeta and 13 Jbeta primers were used. Profiled with immunoSEQ multiplex PCR; TCRdb holds only in-frame clones, not every one. The sample contains approximately 85,000 clones, around 80% of which appear only once. The sample was PBMCs. The receptors come from a man younger than 40 in good health and CMV-seronegative.

The rearrangement uses TRBV20-1 and TRBJ2-1; 7 bases match TRBD1. V lost 5 bases to trimming and J lost 7 bases; unmatched junction nucleotides: 2. The CDR3 contains 11 residues. CDR1 is DFQATT, CDR2 SNEGSKA, per germline (reference sequence). The CDR3 protein is CSAHRGNEQFF. The CDR3 DNA follows: TGCAGTGCTCACAGGGGAAATGAGCAGTTCTTC.

This clone was found once. The chain uses TRBV9 and TRBJ2-2; D possibly corresponds to TRBD1 (5 bases). Germline lookup yields CDR1 SGDLS and CDR2 YYNGEE. V lost 0 bases, J lost 4 bases, and 7 bases lay in between. CDR3 length equals 14 residues. The CDR3 DNA follows: TGTGCCAGCAGCGTAGCCACAGGCACCGGGGAGCTGTTTTTT. This translates into CASSVATGTGELFF. Full variable domain (missing parts from reference TRBV9 and TRBJ2-2): DSGVTQTPKHLITATGQRVTLRCSPRSGDLSVYWYQQSLDQGLQFLIQYYNGEERAKGNILERFSAQQFPDLHSELNLSSLELGDSALYFCASSVATGTGELFFGEGSRLTVL.

The rearrangement joins TRBV2 to TRBJ2-7, with a weak D call TRBD1 (8 bases). Trimming removed 6 bases from V and 0 bases from J, with 15 bases in between. CDR1 and CDR2 from the germline V gene are SNHLY and FYNNEI. CDR3 length: 15 amino acids. The CDR3 loop is CASSRGDRFSYEQYF. The CDR3 nucleotides read TGTGCCAGCAGCCGGGGGGACAGGTTCTCCTACGAGCAGTACTTC.

The V call is TRBV29-1, the J call TRBJ1-1; 8 bases map to TRBD1. This CDR3 has 14 amino acids. CDR1 is SQVTM, CDR2 ANQGSEA, per germline. J lost 1 base, V lost 5 bases, and 6 bases had no gene match. The CDR3 nucleotides are TGCAGCGTTAACTCCGGGACAGGGAACACTGAAGCTTTCTTT. Translated: CSVNSGTGNTEAFF.

The V gene is TRBV29-1, the J gene TRBJ1-2; 7 nucleotides match TRBD1. The J segment lost 5 bases and the V segment lost 5 bases, leaving 5 bases of the junction unmatched. The CDR3 sequence is 12 residues long. CDR1 is SQVTM, CDR2 ANQGSEA, per germline. The CDR3 protein is CSVRAGGYGYTF. The CDR3 DNA is TGCAGCGTTAGGGCAGGGGGGTATGGCTACACCTTC. Full variable domain (rest looked up from reference TRBV29-1 and TRBJ1-2): SAVISQKPSRDICQRGTSLTIQCQVDSQVTMMFWYRQQPGQSLTLIATANQGSEATYESGFVIDKFPISRPNLTFSTLTVSNMSPEDSSIYLCSVRAGGYGYTFGSGTRLTVV.

The J gene is TRBJ1-6, the V gene TRBV15, with TRBD1 identical over 12 bases. The CDR3 has 18 residues. Trimming took 2 bases from V and 9 from J; bases not matched to a gene: 11. Germline V CDR1 and CDR2: LNHNV, YYDKDF (reference sequence). The CDR3 DNA sequence: TGTGCCACCAGCAGACACTCCGGGACAGGGGGCGCGGGTTCACCCCTCCACTTT. It is translated as CATSRHSGTGGAGSPLHF.

V gene TRBV6-5 combines with J gene TRBJ1-1, with TRBD1 matching 7 bases. The ends lost 2 bases at V and 0 bases at J; junction bases unmatched: 3. This CDR3 spans 15 amino acids. Germline lookup yields CDR1 MNHEY and CDR2 SVGAGI. CDR3 protein: CASSYNRGMNTEAFF. Written as DNA, the CDR3 is TGTGCCAGCAGTTACAACAGGGGAATGAACACTGAAGCTTTCTTT.

This rearrangement joins TRBV4-2 to TRBJ2-3; TRBD2 aligns across 9 bases. CDR3 size: 15 residues. The ends lost 1 base at V and 3 bases at J; junction bases unmatched: 2. Germline CDR1 is LGHNA and CDR2 is YNFKEQ. The CDR3 nucleotides are TGTGCCAGCAGCCAAGGAGCGGGAGGTACAGATACGCAGTATTTT. Its translation is CASSQGAGGTDTQYF.

The chain uses TRBV6-6 and TRBJ2-7; 13 positions agree with TRBD2. Germline assignment: CDR1 MNHNY and CDR2 SVGAGI (reference sequence). J gave up 6 bases and V 6 bases, and 5 bases lay outside the gene matches. This CDR3 is 14 amino acids long. CDR3 region: CASSPGLAGTEQYF. CDR3 DNA: TGTGCCAGCAGCCCGGGACTAGCGGGGACCGAGCAGTACTTC.

The chain combines TRBV5-1 with TRBJ2-1; possibly TRBD1 for D (5 bases). Germline lookup yields CDR1 SGHRS and CDR2 YFSETQ. CDR3 length equals 14 residues. V shed 0 bases and J shed 4 bases, with 8 bases lying between them. DNA of the CDR3: TGCGCCAGCAGCTTGGTGAAGGGGTACAATGAGCAGTTCTTC. It translates to CASSLVKGYNEQFF.

This sequence joins TRBV5-4 and TRBJ1-1; D gene unclear. The CDR3 extends over 16 amino acids. Germline-derived CDR1 and CDR2 are SGHNT and YYREEE (reference sequence). V was clipped by 0 bases and J by 0 bases, with 12 bases between them. The CDR3 DNA sequence: TGTGCCAGCAGCTTGGGTGCAGGACTAATGAACACTGAAGCTTTCTTT. Its translation: CASSLGAGLMNTEAFF.

This rearrangement joins TRBV29-1 to TRBJ1-2; 10 bases fit TRBD1. The junction had 8 bases not matched to a gene; V was cut back by 4 bases and J by 3 bases. This CDR3 has 15 amino acids. Germline CDR1 and CDR2: SQVTM and ANQGSEA. CDR3: CSVVVTGGFYYGYTF. The CDR3 DNA reads as TGCAGCGTTGTAGTGACAGGGGGCTTTTACTATGGCTACACCTTC.

The chain has TRBV7-4 and TRBJ2-7, with a tentative D call TRBD2 (5 bases). Germline values: CDR1 SGHVT, CDR2 SQSDAQ. V lost 2 bases, J lost 0 bases, and 23 bases lay in between. The CDR3 spans 19 residues. Written as DNA, the CDR3 is TGTGCCAGCAGCTTATTGGGTATAGTTTTTACGGACTTCTCCTACGAGCAGTACTTC. Amino acids: CASSLLGIVFTDFSYEQYF.

The chain couples TRBV7-2 to TRBJ2-3; 10 nucleotides align to TRBD1. The V segment lost 5 bases and the J segment 4 bases; nucleotides outside the gene matches: 6. The CDR3 is 15 residues long. Germline V CDR1 and CDR2: SGHTA, FQGNSA. CDR3 DNA sequence: TGTGCCAGCAGCCGGGACAGGGGAGGTTCAGATACGCAGTATTTT. Encoded protein: CASSRDRGGSDTQYF.